This T cell receptor beta chain was sequenced in a study listed by TCRdb under 2016. Remarks on this clonotype: Its antigen is still unknown. No qualities accompany the bases; no much larger clone lies one base away.

Including the terminal cysteine and phenylalanine, the CDR3 comprises 13 residues. The CDR3 DNA has 39 bases and is translated from base 1. As encoded in the germline V gene, CDR1 is SGHTA while CDR2 is FQGTGA. V is reduced by 8 bases and J by 0 bases, leaving a spacing of 10 bases between them. Libraries were prepared through RT-PCR. TCRdb records Illumina MiSeq as the sequencer. The public reads were reanalyzed by TCRdb: fastp trimming at Q25, MiXCR alignment, in-frame beta chains only. Entries that share a CDR3 protein sequence are merged under the most common genes and DNA. Across this sample there are about 700,000 distinct CDR3 sequences, with 12% to 15% seen only once. The ten largest make up roughly 4% of the sample.

The receptor chain draws on TRBV7-3 and TRBJ1-1; there is no confident call for the D gene. Source material: memory CD4+ T cells from blood. The receptor's source is a female donor in good health, serving as a healthy control. The nucleotides read TGTGCCAGCGGGGAACAGATGAACACTGAAGCTTTCTTT. Its translation is CASGEQMNTEAFF.